These T cell receptor beta chains were read from a single sample in a study of prognosis after radiotherapy for stage I lung cancer. TCRdb re-analysed the multiplex PCR reads in MiXCR, keeping a single row per CDR3 protein. Of approximately 41,000 distinct CDR3 sequences listed, around a quarter are singletons. The sample consisted of PBMCs, taken before or after stereotactic body radiation therapy (not recorded which). The receptors come from a donor aged 50 or older with non-small cell lung cancer. The CDR3 runs from the conserved cysteine through the conserved F or W. Only some rows state a clone size, as once, few, many or a class for expanded clones.

V gene: TRBV11-1; J gene: TRBJ2-5; clone size: many; CDR3 protein: CASSRRETQYF
V gene: TRBV12-3/TRBV12-4; J gene: TRBJ1-1; clone size: many; CDR3 protein: CASSLQTNTEAFF
V gene: TRBV28; J gene: TRBJ2-2; clone size: NA; CDR3 protein: CASTPPGQGFTGELFF
V gene: TRBV14; J gene: TRBJ2-3; clone size: NA; CDR3 protein: CASSPQGNTQYF
V gene: TRBV19; J gene: TRBJ2-3; clone size: many; CDR3 protein: CATSSGGLSFGTDTQYF
V gene: TRBV10-3; J gene: TRBJ2-7; clone size: many; CDR3 protein: CAISELGGYEQYF
V gene: TRBV5-1; J gene: TRBJ2-1; clone size: many; CDR3 protein: CASSPEGGSASYNEQFF
V gene: TRBV27; J gene: TRBJ2-5; clone size: many; CDR3 protein: CASREGNEETQYF
V gene: TRBV20-1; J gene: TRBJ2-3; clone size: NA; CDR3 protein: CSALSGGAVRKDTQYF
V gene: TRBV7-2; J gene: TRBJ2-2; clone size: many; CDR3 protein: CASTAPRGLPGELFF
V gene: TRBV7-6; J gene: TRBJ1-4; clone size: few; CDR3 protein: CASSSGQGGEKLFF
V gene: TRBV6-1; J gene: TRBJ1-6; clone size: NA; CDR3 protein: CASSEFFGAEYNSPLHF
V gene: TRBV20-1; J gene: TRBJ2-3; clone size: many; CDR3 protein: CSAYRFPGLAENEKSTDTQYF
V gene: TRBV6-1; J gene: TRBJ1-5; clone size: many; CDR3 protein: CASSGAGTGGYQPQHF
V gene: TRBV3-1; J gene: TRBJ2-1; clone size: many; CDR3 protein: CASSLGLAWEQFF
V gene: TRBV5-4; J gene: TRBJ2-2; clone size: many; CDR3 protein: CASSAGSGSSSGELFF
V gene: TRBV11-2; J gene: TRBJ2-2; clone size: many; CDR3 protein: CASSLTSGGLYTGELFF
V gene: TRBV20-1; J gene: TRBJ1-2; clone size: many; CDR3 protein: CSASRGGPTSNYGYTF
V gene: TRBV20-1; J gene: TRBJ1-1; clone size: many; CDR3 protein: CSARAPSHTEAFF
V gene: TRBV5-4; J gene: TRBJ1-1; clone size: few; CDR3 protein: CASSLGQGAGGTEAFF
V gene: TRBV7-9; J gene: TRBJ1-3; clone size: many; CDR3 protein: CASSGPRRNTIYF
V gene: TRBV28; J gene: TRBJ2-2; clone size: many; CDR3 protein: CASSKGTGGGGGELFF
V gene: TRBV5-5; J gene: TRBJ2-1; clone size: NA; CDR3 protein: CASILSSRDEQFF
V gene: TRBV4-1; J gene: TRBJ1-1; clone size: NA; CDR3 protein: CASSQTGAGGTEAFF
V gene: TRBV5-8; J gene: TRBJ2-1; clone size: many; CDR3 protein: CASIAGVNYNEQFF
V gene: TRBV20-1; J gene: TRBJ2-2; clone size: many; CDR3 protein: CSFPLSTGELFF
V gene: TRBV4-2; J gene: TRBJ1-5; clone size: many; CDR3 protein: CASSQETDNQPQHF
V gene: TRBV6-1; J gene: TRBJ2-3; clone size: many; CDR3 protein: CASKRSGSSSTDTQYF
V gene: TRBV5-6; J gene: TRBJ1-1; clone size: NA; CDR3 protein: CASSWGDRDNTEAFF
V gene: TRBV24-1; J gene: TRBJ2-2; clone size: many; CDR3 protein: CATSDLLGGDPGELFF
V gene: TRBV2; J gene: TRBJ2-1; clone size: medium-sized; CDR3 protein: CASSRLAGGLNEQFF
V gene: TRBV9; J gene: TRBJ1-3; clone size: many; CDR3 protein: CASSVAERLSGNTIYF
V gene: TRBV20-1; J gene: TRBJ2-1; clone size: many; CDR3 protein: CSAPSYNEQFF
V gene: TRBV2; J gene: TRBJ2-7; clone size: many; CDR3 protein: CASRVGVASEQYF
V gene: TRBV5-1; J gene: TRBJ1-1; clone size: NA; CDR3 protein: CASSTGRVKAEAFF
V gene: TRBV5-5; J gene: TRBJ2-7; clone size: many; CDR3 protein: CASSRLAGGLDEQYF
V gene: TRBV29-1; J gene: TRBJ2-7; clone size: many; CDR3 protein: CSGGGTQGQYF
V gene: TRBV11-2; J gene: TRBJ2-6; clone size: NA; CDR3 protein: CASRPPFEGASGANVLTF
V gene: TRBV10-3; J gene: TRBJ2-1; clone size: many; CDR3 protein: CAISEGQSSYNEQFF
V gene: TRBV13; J gene: TRBJ2-2; clone size: many; CDR3 protein: CASTGGGHANTGELFF
V gene: TRBV6-2/TRBV6-3; J gene: TRBJ2-1; clone size: NA; CDR3 protein: CASIRGRHSYNEQFF
V gene: TRBV27; J gene: TRBJ2-3; clone size: many; CDR3 protein: CATKPRASGIGTDTQYF
V gene: TRBV20-1; J gene: TRBJ2-7; clone size: medium-sized; CDR3 protein: CSAPPGLVTYEQYF
V gene: TRBV9; J gene: TRBJ1-1; clone size: medium-sized; CDR3 protein: CASSVAGGGVRTEAFF
V gene: TRBV6-1; J gene: TRBJ2-7; clone size: many; CDR3 protein: CASKASAGAREQYF
V gene: TRBV6-5; J gene: TRBJ2-7; clone size: many; CDR3 protein: CASSYSWEVDEQYF
V gene: TRBV5-4; J gene: TRBJ1-2; clone size: few; CDR3 protein: CASSSDSPLIYGYTF
V gene: TRBV11-3; J gene: TRBJ2-2; clone size: many; CDR3 protein: CASSSTSGVGTGELFF
V gene: TRBV2; J gene: TRBJ2-7; clone size: many; CDR3 protein: CASSEMVGTAYEQYF
V gene: TRBV7-2; J gene: TRBJ1-2; clone size: many; CDR3 protein: CASSLGGTPYGYTF
V gene: TRBV19; J gene: TRBJ2-6; clone size: many; CDR3 protein: CASSVVTGANVLTF
V gene: TRBV2; J gene: TRBJ2-1; clone size: NA; CDR3 protein: CASSIYLCSVDTPTSYNEQFF
V gene: TRBV5-1; J gene: TRBJ2-3; clone size: many; CDR3 protein: CASSFPPGGGKDTQYF
V gene: TRBV30; J gene: TRBJ2-5; clone size: many; CDR3 protein: CAWSTTRTSSGETQYF
V gene: TRBV11-2; J gene: TRBJ1-2; clone size: many; CDR3 protein: CASSFGTVNYGYTF
V gene: TRBV14; J gene: TRBJ2-7; clone size: many; CDR3 protein: CASSQDPQGHFPYEQYF
V gene: TRBV27; J gene: TRBJ1-4; clone size: many; CDR3 protein: CASKTTQGVKLFF
V gene: TRBV5-8; J gene: TRBJ1-5; clone size: many; CDR3 protein: CASSLAIGNQPQHF
V gene: TRBV5-1; J gene: TRBJ2-7; clone size: many; CDR3 protein: CASSLGTGVHEQYF